This TCR beta chain was identified during a study of CD8 T cells in ankylosing spondylitis. By quantitative 5'-RACE with molecular barcodes, the TCR beta libraries were made. TCRdb reprocessed the 5' RACE reads via MiXCR and lists one record per CDR3 protein. The sample consists of about 390,000 distinct CDR3 sequences, more than 20% of them appearing once. As to this clonotype: As yet, its antigen is unknown.

The CDR3 spans 20 residues. Germline V gene lookup returns CDR1 LGHNA and CDR2 YSLEER. The J segment lost 3 bases and the V segment lost 0 bases, leaving 12 bases of the junction unmatched. The study, taken as a whole, reports: Seemingly distinctive of ankylosing spondylitis blood was a TCR beta motif formed by eight highly homologous variants.

Sequencing input: blood, either unsorted or a sorted T cell fraction (not recorded which). The chain is built from TRBV4-3 and TRBJ2-3; 13 bases are shared with TRBD2. The receptor was derived from a male donor with ankylosing spondylitis. The chain's CDR3 is CASSQDIVTSGRATTDTQYF. Written as DNA, the CDR3 is TGCGCCAGCAGCCAAGATATAGTAACTAGCGGGAGGGCCACGACAGATACGCAGTATTTT.